This TCR beta chain is from a study of T cell responses to AZD1222 COVID-19 vaccine. This CDR3 region has 15 residues. V lost 3 bases, J lost 7 bases, and 8 bases stayed unmatched. The germline V gene has CDR1 LGHDT and CDR2 YNNKEL (reference sequence). Clones were sequenced by immunoSEQ multiplex PCR, and TCRdb holds only the in-frame ones, with some missing. Found here are around 130,000 clones, roughly 93% of them singletons; the top ten hold roughly 5.6%. This chain joins TRBV3-1 (or the pseudogene TRBV3-2) and TRBJ1-4, with 7 bases matching TRBD1. Sequencing used peripheral blood, obtained on day 0 of AZD1222 vaccination. This receptor was obtained from an adult in good health. Written as DNA, the CDR3 is TGTGCCAGCAGCCATACAGGGGTGGGTAGTGAAAAACTGTTTTTT. Its translation: CASSHTGVGSEKLFF.